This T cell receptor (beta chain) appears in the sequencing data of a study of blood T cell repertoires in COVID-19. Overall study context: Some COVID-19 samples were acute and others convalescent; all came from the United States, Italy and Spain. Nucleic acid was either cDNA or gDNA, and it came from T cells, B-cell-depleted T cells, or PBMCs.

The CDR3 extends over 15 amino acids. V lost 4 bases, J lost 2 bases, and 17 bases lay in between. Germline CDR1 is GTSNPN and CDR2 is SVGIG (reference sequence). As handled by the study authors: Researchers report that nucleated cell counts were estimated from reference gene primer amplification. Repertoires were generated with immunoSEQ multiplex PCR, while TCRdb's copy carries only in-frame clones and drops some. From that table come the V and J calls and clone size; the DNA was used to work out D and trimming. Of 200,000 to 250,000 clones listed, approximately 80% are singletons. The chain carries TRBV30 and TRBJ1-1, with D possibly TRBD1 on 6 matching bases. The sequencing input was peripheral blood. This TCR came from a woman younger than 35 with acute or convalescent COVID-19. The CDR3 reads CAWIPGTLVNTEAFF. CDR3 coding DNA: TGTGCCTGGATACCCGGGACACTAGTCAACACTGAAGCTTTCTTT.